Following are 27 T cell receptor beta chains from one sample sequenced in a study of CD8 T cells in ankylosing spondylitis. MiXCR, run by TCRdb on the 5' RACE reads, gives a single entry per CDR3 protein. The table records approximately 540,000 distinct CDR3 sequences, over 9.5% of them present only once. Regarding the study as a whole: Made up of fewer than ten highly homologous variants, a TCR beta motif appeared characteristic of ankylosing spondylitis blood.

No antigen has been identified for these receptors. The source material was blood, either unsorted or a sorted T cell fraction (not recorded which). These receptors all come from a male donor with ankylosing spondylitis.

This clonotype was counted a single time. The chain has TRBV6-1 and TRBJ2-7; D is ambiguous. The CDR3 totals 14 residues. CDR1 and CDR2 from the germline V gene are MNHNS and SASEGT. V was clipped by 0 bases and J by 3 bases, with 9 bases between them. In DNA form, the CDR3 reads TGTGCCAGCAGTGAAGCTACAGACTTCTACGAGCAGTACGTC. Its translation is CASSEATDFYEQYV.

This clonotype was counted a few times. This chain connects TRBV7-9 to TRBJ2-3; D is possibly TRBD2 (6 bases). V was trimmed by 3 bases and J by 4 bases, leaving 11 bases between them. Germline CDR1 SEHNR, CDR2 FQNEAQ (reference sequence). The CDR3 sequence is 14 residues long. Written as DNA, the CDR3 is TGTGCCAGCAGCTTGTCGGGAGAGGCAGATACGCAGTATTTT. It encodes CASSLSGEADTQYF.

The gene calls are TRBV2 and TRBJ2-5; D is uncertain. Germline V gives CDR1 SNHLY, CDR2 FYNNEI. Trimming stripped 6 bases from V and 5 bases from J, with 10 bases between. The CDR3 contains 12 residues. The CDR3 loop is CASRGIGETQYF. The CDR3 nucleotides are TGTGCCAGCAGGGGTATCGGGGAGACCCAGTACTTC.

This clonotype was counted many times. V is TRBV4-1 and J is TRBJ2-5; D is unresolved. The V gene lost 1 base and the J gene lost 1 base, with 4 bases spanning the gap. The germline V gene has CDR1 MGHRA and CDR2 YSYEKL. This CDR3 has 13 residues. CDR3 loop: CASSQGGQETQYF. CDR3 DNA: TGCGCCAGCAGCCAAGGGGGCCAAGAGACCCAGTACTTC.

This clonotype was observed a few times. The V and J genes are TRBV19 and TRBJ2-3; TRBD2 is a possible D gene (5 bases). The CDR3 has 13 amino acids. V was clipped by 4 bases and J by 4 bases, with 9 bases between them. Germline lookup yields CDR1 LNHDA and CDR2 SQIVND (reference sequence). CDR3 amino acids: CASSKAGPDTQYF. The CDR3 DNA sequence: TGTGCCAGTAGTAAGGCGGGTCCAGATACGCAGTATTTT. Together with reference TRBV19 and TRBJ2-3, the CDR3 gives the full variable domain: DGGITQSPKYLFRKEGQNVTLSCEQNLNHDAMYWYRQDPGQGLRLIYYSQIVNDFQKGDIAEGYSVSREKKESFPLTVTSAQKNPTAFYLCASSKAGPDTQYFGPGTRLTVL.

Only a few counts were recorded for this clonotype. The V call is TRBV11-2, the J call TRBJ2-4; D is uncertain. Per the germline V gene, CDR1 is SGHAT and CDR2 is FQNNGV. The CDR3 length is 13 residues. V shed 2 bases and J shed 5 bases, with 7 bases lying between them. The chain's CDR3 is CASSLRAQNIQYF. CDR3 bases: TGTGCCAGCAGCTTAAGGGCTCAAAACATTCAGTACTTC.

There are a few counts of this clonotype. The CDR3 DNA is TGTGCCAGCAGCAGGGACAGCTCCAACTATGGCTACACCTTC. It encodes CASSRDSSNYGYTF. This sequence joins TRBV6-1 and TRBJ1-2; 7 nucleotides match TRBD1. CDR3 length: 14 amino acids. Germline CDR1 reads MNHNS; CDR2 reads SASEGT. The junction had 6 bases not matched to a gene; V was cut back by 6 bases and J by 2 bases.

V and J are TRBV7-9 and TRBJ2-7, with D possibly matching TRBD1 (5 bases). Trimming shortened V by 5 bases and J by 7 bases, and 12 bases separated the two germline ends. CDR3 length equals 12 residues. Germline V gene lookup returns CDR1 SEHNR and CDR2 FQNEAQ (reference sequence). The CDR3 reads CASSPRVGEQYV. In DNA, the CDR3 is TGTGCCAGCAGCCCCAGGGTGGGGGAGCAGTACGTC.

This clonotype was observed a few times. The rearrangement joins TRBV27 to TRBJ1-1; D call uncertain. Per the germline V gene, CDR1 is MNHEY and CDR2 is SMNVEV (reference sequence). The CDR3 loop spans 17 amino acids. Trimming pared 6 bases from V and 1 base from J, leaving 21 bases between. In DNA form, the CDR3 reads TGTGCCAGCAGCCCCCTGAATCCTCGGAGACCGAACACTGAAGCTTTCTTT. This translates into CASSPLNPRRPNTEAFF.

The table lists this clonotype with a few counts. This chain links TRBV25-1 with TRBJ1-2; D uncertain. Trimming cost V 9 bases and J 4 bases, with 9 bases left between them. The CDR3 consists of 11 residues. Germline-derived CDR1 and CDR2 are MGHDK and SYGVNS. The CDR3 sequence is CARILAYGYTF. CDR3 coding DNA: TGTGCCAGGATTTTGGCCTATGGCTACACCTTC.

This clonotype appeared many times. V gene TRBV4-1 combines with J gene TRBJ2-3; weak D call: TRBD1 (6 bases). The CDR3 runs to 17 residues. Germline V gives CDR1 MGHRA, CDR2 YSYEKL. Deletions cut 0 bases from V and 2 bases from J, with 15 bases between. CDR3: CASSQERSGTLTDTQYF. The CDR3 coding sequence is TGCGCCAGCAGCCAAGAACGGTCTGGGACACTCACAGATACGCAGTATTTT.

The V call is TRBV18, the J call TRBJ2-7; no definite D call. In germline, CDR1 is KGHSH, CDR2 LQKENI. The ends were cut back, 2 bases at V and 0 bases at J, with 11 bases in the middle. The CDR3 has 15 amino acids. This chain's CDR3 is CASSPSAPSSYEQYV. Written as DNA, the CDR3 is TGTGCCAGCTCACCAAGTGCACCAAGCTCCTACGAGCAGTACGTC.

This clonotype was detected only a few times. V and J are TRBV20-1 and TRBJ2-2; 15 nucleotides line up with TRBD2. V lost 5 bases and J lost 4; bases outside the gene matches: 11. Germline CDR1 is DFQATT and CDR2 is SNEGSKA (reference sequence). There are 18 residues in the CDR3. The CDR3 loop is CSAGFPGLAGGSTGELFF. The CDR3 bases are TGCAGTGCTGGCTTCCCGGGACTAGCGGGAGGTTCCACCGGGGAGCTGTTTTTT.

This clonotype occurred many times. This chain joins TRBV5-1 and TRBJ1-1, with D possibly being TRBD1 (6 bases). CDR1 SGHRS and CDR2 YFSETQ come from the germline V gene. The CDR3 is made up of 14 amino acids. V shed 6 bases and J shed 1 base, with 13 bases lying between them. In nucleotides, the CDR3 is TGCGCCAGCAAGCTCCGGGACAAGAACACTGAAGCTTTCTTT. Translation gives CASKLRDKNTEAFF. The whole variable domain, filled in from reference TRBV5-1 and TRBJ1-1, reads KAGVTQTPRYLIKTRGQQVTLSCSPISGHRSVSWYQQTPGQGLQFLFEYFSETQRNKGNFPGRFSGRQFSNSRSEMNVSTLELGDSALYLCASKLRDKNTEAFFGQGTRLTVV.

Concerning this clonotype: A clone one base away is much larger, so this may be a read error. V and J are TRBV10-1 and TRBJ1-5; D unresolved. Germline values: CDR1 WNHNN, CDR2 SYGVQD (reference sequence). The CDR3 runs 12 residues. This chain's CDR3 is CTSSESNQPQHF. CDR3 coding DNA: TGCACCAGCAGTGAGTCGAATCAGCCCCAGCATTTT.

The chain recombines TRBV4-1 with TRBJ2-1; 13 bases fit TRBD2. Unmatched junction bases numbered 11, after V lost 0 bases and J lost 3 bases. This CDR3 is 20 amino acids long. From germline, CDR1 is MGHRA and CDR2 YSYEKL. The DNA for the CDR3 is TGCGCCAGCAGCCAAGATACAGGACTAGCGGGAGCAGTGGGCTACAATGAGCAGTTCTTC. Its translation is CASSQDTGLAGAVGYNEQFF.

This clonotype has more than one count but fewer than ten. J is TRBJ2-7 and V is TRBV18; D possibly corresponds to TRBD1 (6 bases). The V end was cut by 4 bases, the J end by 0 bases, with 16 bases between. The germline V gene has CDR1 KGHSH and CDR2 LQKENI. The CDR3 is 16 amino acids. CDR3 amino acids: CASSRYRELFSYEQYF. The CDR3 nucleotides are TGTGCCAGCTCACGGTACAGGGAACTGTTCTCCTACGAGCAGTACTTC.

This clonotype has just a few counts. CDR3 DNA sequence: TGTGCCAGCAGCCAAGGTTCTAGCGGGAGTGGCGAGCAGTTCTTC. Its protein is CASSQGSSGSGEQFF. The chain employs TRBV3-1 and TRBJ2-1, with 10 bases lining up with TRBD2. Germline V CDR1 and CDR2: LGHDT, YNNKEL (reference sequence). The CDR3 contains 15 residues. Trimming removed 1 base from V and 10 bases from J; junction bases left unmatched: 7.

This clonotype was observed a handful of times. The chain recombines TRBV24-1 with TRBJ2-1; D not certain. This CDR3 comprises 12 residues. Germline V gene sequence: CDR1 KGHDR, CDR2 SFDVKD. V lost 3 bases to trimming and J lost 10 bases, with 9 bases between them. The CDR3 protein is CATSDEQREQFF. The CDR3 DNA follows: TGTGCCACCAGTGATGAGCAACGAGAGCAGTTCTTC.

This chain joins TRBV5-1 and TRBJ1-5; a weak D match, TRBD1 (5 bases). V lost 1 base, J lost 1 base, and 9 bases lay in between. The CDR3 runs to 15 residues. CDR1 is SGHRS, CDR2 YFSETQ, per germline. The DNA for the CDR3 is TGCGCCAGCAGCTTGCTAGGGGTAAGCAATCAGCCCCAGCATTTT. Amino acids: CASSLLGVSNQPQHF.

This clonotype has just a few counts. J is TRBJ1-2 and V is TRBV13; TRBD1 is a possible D gene (6 bases). Trimming pared 2 bases from V and 10 bases from J, leaving 11 bases between. The CDR3 covers 12 residues. Germline V gene data show CDR1 as PRHDT and CDR2 as FYEKMQ (reference sequence). The CDR3 sequence: CASSLRTGNYTF. The CDR3, as DNA: TGTGCCAGCAGCTTACGTACAGGGAACTACACCTTC.

This clonotype was seen only a few times. This chain connects TRBV2 to TRBJ2-7, with TRBD2 matching 7 bases. This CDR3 spans 12 amino acids. V was pared by 8 bases and J by 0 bases, with 1 base of the junction left unmatched. Looked up from germline, CDR1 is SNHLY and CDR2 is FYNNEI. This CDR3 reads CASGGSSYEQYV. The CDR3 DNA follows: TGTGCCAGCGGCGGGAGCTCCTACGAGCAGTACGTC.

This clonotype was observed a few times. This rearrangement joins TRBV20-1 to TRBJ2-1, with no clear D. CDR1 is DFQATT and CDR2 is SNEGSKA in the germline V gene (reference sequence). The CDR3 has 12 residues. V lost 3 bases to trimming and J lost 3 bases, with 6 bases between them. This CDR3 is CSASNGYNEQFF. The CDR3 DNA reads as TGCAGTGCTAGTAATGGCTACAATGAGCAGTTCTTC.

This clonotype was recorded many times. The genes are TRBV5-1 and TRBJ1-5; 7 bases match TRBD1. The germline CDR1 and CDR2 sequences are SGHRS and YFSETQ. Trimming took 1 base from V and 0 from J; bases not matched to a gene: 1. CDR3 length: 15 amino acids. CDR3 region: CASSLTGDSNQPQHF. Here the CDR3 DNA reads TGCGCCAGCAGCTTGACAGGGGATAGCAATCAGCCCCAGCATTTT.

This clonotype was observed a handful of times. The V gene is TRBV6-1, the J gene TRBJ2-2, with a tentative D call TRBD2 (6 bases). Deletions cut 2 bases from V and 0 bases from J, with 13 bases between. Germline V gives CDR1 MNHNS, CDR2 SASEGT. The CDR3 totals 17 residues. The CDR3 here is CASSETGRGANTGELFF. CDR3 nucleotides: TGTGCCAGCAGTGAAACCGGGAGAGGCGCGAACACCGGGGAGCTGTTTTTT.

The chain is built from TRBV6-6 and TRBJ1-2; no firm D call. Trimming took 8 bases from V and 3 from J, leaving 10 bases between them. The CDR3 consists of 12 residues. CDR1 is MNHNY, CDR2 SVGAGI, per germline (reference sequence). The chain's CDR3 is CASSADYYGYTF. The CDR3 coding sequence is TGTGCCAGCTCAGCGGACTACTATGGCTACACCTTC.

This chain joins TRBV30 and TRBJ1-2, with D perhaps matching TRBD1 (6 bases). From germline, CDR1 is GTSNPN and CDR2 SVGIG (reference sequence). V was pared by 2 bases and J by 0 bases, with 7 bases between. The CDR3 length is 13 residues. The CDR3 nucleotides are TGTGCCTGGAGTAGGGGGACTAACTATGGCTACACCTTC. Translating gives CAWSRGTNYGYTF.